These T cell receptor beta chains were read from a single sample in a study of identical twins. Via MiXCR, TCRdb re-called the 5' RACE reads, giving one row per CDR3 protein. The repertoire holds 200,000 to 300,000 distinct CDR3 sequences, with approximately 11% as singletons. A further study also used this sample, focusing on yellow fever vaccine responses in identical twins.

Specimen: memory (CD45RO+) T cells sorted from blood. The receptors come from a woman aged 18-35 years in good health. Both conserved end residues are trimmed from each CDR3. A D gene is named only where the DNA matches it firmly.

cdr3_aa v_call d_call
ASSQGTGRSQETQY TRBV4-3 NA
SGIALKETQY TRBV20-1 NA
SVDRGGLAGGPHNEQF TRBV29-1 TRBD2
ASSSGSLLGPTDTQY TRBV7-2 NA
SAGSSSYEQY TRBV29-1 NA
ASSSVQQGPNNEQF TRBV3-1 NA
ASRDSQSPIGTQY TRBV10-1 NA
ASDRTSGYQETQY TRBV28 TRBD2
ASSLWGLEAF TRBV12-3/TRBV12-4 NA
ASSLSSGGGGYT TRBV27 TRBD1
SAQTDSQETQY TRBV20-1 NA
AWSNNEKLF TRBV30 NA
ASSQDSVREEQF TRBV3-1 NA
ASSVDRYGYT TRBV9 NA
ASSLDDSTVQF TRBV7-7 NA
ASSQDYRQETQY TRBV6-1 NA
ASSLQGTQETQY TRBV6-2/TRBV6-3 NA
ASSLEFSGGTDTQY TRBV11-3 TRBD2
ASSVWGTDEQF TRBV9 NA
SATPGLGVQETQY TRBV20-1 TRBD2
AISGNNEQF TRBV10-3 NA
ASSEGGDTDTQY TRBV12-3/TRBV12-4 NA